The clone carrying this T cell receptor (beta chain) was recorded a few times. Its target is unknown. V was clipped by 4 bases and J by 5 bases, with 12 bases between them. The germline gives CDR1 SGHVS, CDR2 FNYEAQ. The CDR3 is 14 amino acids. These data come from a study of response to subunit inactivated influenza vaccine. From the RT-PCR reads, TCRdb called clonotypes with MiXCR, one entry per CDR3 protein. Seen here are approximately 200,000 distinct CDR3 sequences, over 13% observed once, and the top ten hold roughly 25%. Points from the study as a whole: There was a suggestion from the authors that each seasonal influenza vaccination recruits few new T cells.

The source was CD8+ T cells sorted from PBMCs, collected roughly 5 days after vaccination. This sequence joins TRBV7-6 and TRBJ2-1; no clear D. This sequence was found in a man aged 45-65 years who received an inactivated influenza vaccine. The CDR3 here is CASSSPPDHNEQFF. CDR3 DNA: TGTGCCAGCAGCTCCCCGCCCGACCACAATGAGCAGTTCTTC.